The 23 T cell receptor beta chains reported below all come from one sample, sequenced in a study of tissue T cells after allogeneic stem cell transplantation. Using immunoSEQ multiplex PCR, the repertoire was profiled, and TCRdb retains in-frame clones only, with some absent. Of some 2,500 clones listed, approximately 70% are singletons. Enrolled prospectively were adult allogeneic hematopoietic cell transplant recipients whose graft-versus-host disease was steroid-refractory. This sample comprised colon tissue, obtained at autopsy. The source is a male patient aged 60 or over with steroid-refractory graft-versus-host disease after an allogeneic stem cell transplant. Some of the T cells may derive from the graft donor.

This clone showed up just a few times. The rearrangement joins TRBV7-2 to TRBJ2-5; 8 bases align to TRBD2. The CDR3 contains 15 residues. The trim removed 2 bases at V and 3 bases at J, leaving 5 bases unmatched. CDR1 is SGHTA and CDR2 is FQGNSA in the germline V gene. The CDR3 spells CASSLSVRGEETQYF. The CDR3 region has the DNA TGTGCCAGCAGCTTAAGTGTGCGGGGGGAAGAGACCCAGTACTTC.

This chain uses TRBV27 with TRBJ2-3, with TRBD1 as a possible D gene (5 bases). This CDR3 has 15 residues. Trimming took off 0 bases at V and 5 bases at J, with 12 bases between the two ends. CDR1 and CDR2 from the germline V gene are MNHEY and SMNVEV (reference sequence). The CDR3 protein is CASSLSTESIDTQYF. The CDR3 DNA reads TGTGCCAGCAGTTTATCGACAGAGTCTATAGATACGCAGTATTTT.

The chain recombines TRBV10-2 with TRBJ1-2; D possibly corresponds to TRBD1 (5 bases). The CDR3 has 13 amino acids. V was clipped by 6 bases and J by 3 bases, with 11 bases between them. In germline, CDR1 is WSHSY, CDR2 SAAADI. CDR3 nucleotides: TGCGCCAGCAGGGACAACCCGGACTATGGCTACACCTTC. The encoded protein is CASRDNPDYGYTF.

The count of this clone is one. The chain employs TRBV28 and TRBJ1-1; no reliable D call. Trimming took off 5 bases at V and 4 bases at J, with 8 bases between the two ends. The germline gives CDR1 MDHEN, CDR2 SYDVKM. This CDR3 has 12 amino acids. The CDR3 DNA follows: TGTGCCAGCAGTGCCCCGGGCACTGAAGCTTTCTTT. This translates into CASSAPGTEAFF.

The chain has TRBV19 and TRBJ2-6; D possibly uses TRBD1 or TRBD2 (6 bases each). The CDR3 sequence is 16 residues long. Between the trimmed V and J ends, which lost 4 bases and 4 bases, there was a span of 14 bases. Germline V gene lookup returns CDR1 LNHDA and CDR2 SQIVND (reference sequence). This CDR3 is CASSTHGGPGANVLTF. CDR3 DNA: TGTGCCAGTAGTACCCATGGGGGGCCCGGGGCCAACGTCCTGACTTTC.

The chain couples TRBV5-1 to TRBJ1-4; no clear D gene. Germline V gene sequence: CDR1 SGHRS, CDR2 YFSETQ. CDR3 length: 14 amino acids. V was shortened by 5 bases and J by 0 bases, with 8 bases between the two germline ends. As DNA, the CDR3 is TGCGCCAGCAGGCTAGAAACAACTAATGAAAAACTGTTTTTT. Amino acid sequence: CASRLETTNEKLFF.

This clone appeared a few times. Other nucleotide sequences in the sample specify the same CDR3. The chain couples TRBV3-1 (or the pseudogene TRBV3-2) to TRBJ2-7, with 7 bases that match TRBD2. V lost 3 bases to trimming and J lost 5 bases; unmatched junction nucleotides: 7. This CDR3 has 14 amino acids. Germline CDR1 LGHDT, CDR2 YNNKEL (reference sequence). The CDR3 nucleotides are TGTGCCAGCAGCCATGGGGGGGGTCGAAACGAGCAGTACTTC. Protein product: CASSHGGGRNEQYF.

Only a few counts were recorded for this clone. The chain uses TRBV11-3 and TRBJ1-6; 8 bases are shared with TRBD1. Trimming took 5 bases from V and 10 from J; bases not matched to a gene: 4. Looked up from germline, CDR1 is SGHNT and CDR2 is YENEEA. The CDR3 sequence is 13 residues long. The CDR3 here is CASSATGGSPLHF. In DNA form, the CDR3 reads TGTGCCAGCAGCGCCACAGGGGGATCACCCCTCCACTTT.

V and J are TRBV19 and TRBJ1-5, with D perhaps matching TRBD1 (5 bases). The germline gives CDR1 LNHDA, CDR2 SQIVND (reference sequence). There are 16 residues in the CDR3. Trimming stripped 7 bases from V and 5 bases from J, with 21 bases between. The CDR3 protein is CASTQRAGRGHQPQHF. DNA for the CDR3: TGTGCCAGTACCCAACGTGCGGGACGGGGACATCAGCCCCAGCATTTT.

V gene TRBV7-2 combines with J gene TRBJ2-3; 8 bases match TRBD1. J was trimmed by 1 base and V by 4 bases; bases with no gene match: 7. The CDR3 runs 16 residues. The germline V gene has CDR1 SGHTA and CDR2 FQGNSA. In DNA, the CDR3 is TGTGCCAGCAGCTGGGGAGTGGACAGGGGCACAGATACGCAGTATTTT. Its translation is CASSWGVDRGTDTQYF.

In its sample, this clone is large. The V gene is TRBV4-1, the J gene TRBJ2-2; tentatively, D is TRBD2 (6 bases). Germline CDR1 reads MGHRA; CDR2 reads YSYEKL. The CDR3 extends over 16 amino acids. V was shortened by 4 bases and J by 2 bases, with 14 bases between the two germline ends. This CDR3 reads CASSPLGGTNTGELFF. In DNA, the CDR3 is TGCGCCAGCAGCCCCCTTGGGGGGACCAACACCGGGGAGCTGTTTTTT.

In regard to this clone: The junction and the germline gene differ at one end; a read error may be behind it. The chain joins TRBV19 to TRBJ1-4; 10 bases are a match to TRBD1. Germline CDR1 and CDR2: LNHDA and SQIVND (reference sequence). The CDR3 covers 13 residues. DNA of the CDR3: TGTGCCAGTTCTGGGACAGGGGTCACCCCGGGGATTTTT. It is translated as CASSGTGVTPGIF.

The rearrangement uses TRBV29-1 and TRBJ1-1; TRBD1 matches at 9 bases. Germline V gene data show CDR1 as SQVTM and CDR2 as ANQGSEA. Trimming at V came to 6 bases and at J to 4 bases, leaving 6 bases not matched to a gene. CDR3 length: 13 amino acids. CDR3: CSVVRTGVTEAFF. The DNA of the CDR3 is TGCAGCGTCGTCCGGACAGGGGTCACTGAAGCTTTCTTT. Filled out from reference TRBV29-1 and TRBJ1-1, the complete variable domain reads SAVISQKPSRDICQRGTSLTIQCQVDSQVTMMFWYRQQPGQSLTLIATANQGSEATYESGFVIDKFPISRPNLTFSTLTVSNMSPEDSSIYLCSVVRTGVTEAFFGQGTRLTVV.

This clone has a handful of counts. The rearrangement joins TRBV3-1 (or the pseudogene TRBV3-2) to TRBJ1-3; the D is unclear. The CDR3 extends over 12 amino acids. Germline V gives CDR1 LGHDT, CDR2 YNNKEL (reference sequence). V was cut by 4 bases and J by 1 base, with 2 bases left in between. CDR3 in DNA: TGTGCCAGCAGCCGTTCTGGAAACACCATATATTTT. Translated: CASSRSGNTIYF.

The V gene is TRBV15, the J gene TRBJ1-2; maybe TRBD1 (6 bases). V lost 8 bases and J lost 0, with 7 bases in between. Germline V gene lookup returns CDR1 LNHNV and CDR2 YYDKDF (reference sequence). The CDR3 is made up of 12 amino acids. CDR3 loop: CATGQSNYGYTF. The CDR3 coding sequence is TGTGCCACCGGACAGTCTAACTATGGCTACACCTTC.

The rearrangement joins TRBV19 to TRBJ2-7; 10 bases fit TRBD1. The CDR3 is 14 residues long. Unmatched junction bases numbered 3, after V lost 5 bases and J lost 2 bases. Germline CDR1 and CDR2: LNHDA and SQIVND (reference sequence). The CDR3 DNA is TGTGCCAGTAGTGTTGGACAGGGGGCCTACGAGCAGTACTTC. Encoded protein: CASSVGQGAYEQYF.

V gene TRBV11-2 combines with J gene TRBJ1-5; D remains ambiguous. Germline CDR1 and CDR2: SGHAT and FQNNGV. The CDR3 is made up of 13 amino acids. V lost 0 bases to trimming and J lost 5 bases, with 5 bases between them. The CDR3 loop is CASSLERDQPQHF. CDR3 in DNA: TGTGCCAGCAGCTTAGAGCGCGATCAGCCCCAGCATTTT.

This chain uses TRBV6-2 or TRBV6-3 with TRBJ2-7, with a tentative D call TRBD2 (5 bases). CDR1 is MNHEY, CDR2 SVGEGT, per germline. Trimming pared 6 bases from V and 7 bases from J, leaving 19 bases between. This CDR3 comprises 14 residues. DNA of the CDR3: TGTGCCAGCAGCCCCCCTCGGGGAATCGGGGAGCAGTACTTC. It codes for CASSPPRGIGEQYF.

The V call is TRBV9, the J call TRBJ2-2; 8 nucleotides agree with TRBD2. Germline CDR1 SGDLS, CDR2 YYNGEE. This CDR3 has 18 residues. V shed 4 bases and J 1 base; nucleotides not matched to a gene: 12. The CDR3 DNA sequence: TGTGCCAGCAGCCTAACCCCCTATCTAGCGGGGAACACCGGGGAGCTGTTTTTT. Amino acid sequence: CASSLTPYLAGNTGELFF.

Only one count was recorded for this clone. The chain has TRBV5-1 and TRBJ2-1; 7 positions match TRBD2. The CDR3 runs 17 residues. V lost 0 bases to trimming and J lost 4 bases; unmatched junction nucleotides: 10. The germline V gene encodes CDR1 SGHRS and CDR2 YFSETQ. CDR3 sequence reads: CASSLESSAGSYNEQFF. The CDR3 coding sequence is TGCGCCAGCAGCTTGGAGTCTTCAGCGGGGTCTTACAATGAGCAGTTCTTC.

This CDR3 is CASSLAGVHGYTF. CDR3 sequence (DNA): TGTGCCAGCAGCTTAGCAGGGGTTCATGGCTACACCTTC. This rearrangement joins TRBV7-9 to TRBJ1-2; D is perhaps TRBD1 (5 bases). Germline V gene lookup returns CDR1 SEHNR and CDR2 FQNEAQ (reference sequence). Deletions cut 0 bases from V and 6 bases from J, with 8 bases between. This CDR3 spans 13 amino acids.

The genes are TRBV2 and TRBJ1-5; D possibly corresponds to TRBD1 (6 bases). Looked up from germline, CDR1 is SNHLY and CDR2 is FYNNEI. The CDR3 runs to 16 residues. V lost 6 bases and J lost 6, with 21 bases in between. The CDR3 sequence: CASSPRGSASGQPQHF. In DNA form, the CDR3 reads TGTGCCAGCAGCCCCAGGGGATCCGCCTCGGGTCAGCCCCAGCATTTT.

This clone has a handful of counts. The chain has TRBV30 and TRBJ1-5, with D maybe TRBD1 (5 bases). The CDR3 length is 16 residues. Germline V gene sequence: CDR1 GTSNPN, CDR2 SVGIG (reference sequence). The V gene lost 2 bases and the J gene lost 2 bases, with 16 bases spanning the gap. CDR3: CAWSSAGGVGNQPQHF. For the CDR3, the DNA is TGTGCCTGGAGTAGTGCAGGAGGGGTTGGCAATCAGCCCCAGCATTTT.